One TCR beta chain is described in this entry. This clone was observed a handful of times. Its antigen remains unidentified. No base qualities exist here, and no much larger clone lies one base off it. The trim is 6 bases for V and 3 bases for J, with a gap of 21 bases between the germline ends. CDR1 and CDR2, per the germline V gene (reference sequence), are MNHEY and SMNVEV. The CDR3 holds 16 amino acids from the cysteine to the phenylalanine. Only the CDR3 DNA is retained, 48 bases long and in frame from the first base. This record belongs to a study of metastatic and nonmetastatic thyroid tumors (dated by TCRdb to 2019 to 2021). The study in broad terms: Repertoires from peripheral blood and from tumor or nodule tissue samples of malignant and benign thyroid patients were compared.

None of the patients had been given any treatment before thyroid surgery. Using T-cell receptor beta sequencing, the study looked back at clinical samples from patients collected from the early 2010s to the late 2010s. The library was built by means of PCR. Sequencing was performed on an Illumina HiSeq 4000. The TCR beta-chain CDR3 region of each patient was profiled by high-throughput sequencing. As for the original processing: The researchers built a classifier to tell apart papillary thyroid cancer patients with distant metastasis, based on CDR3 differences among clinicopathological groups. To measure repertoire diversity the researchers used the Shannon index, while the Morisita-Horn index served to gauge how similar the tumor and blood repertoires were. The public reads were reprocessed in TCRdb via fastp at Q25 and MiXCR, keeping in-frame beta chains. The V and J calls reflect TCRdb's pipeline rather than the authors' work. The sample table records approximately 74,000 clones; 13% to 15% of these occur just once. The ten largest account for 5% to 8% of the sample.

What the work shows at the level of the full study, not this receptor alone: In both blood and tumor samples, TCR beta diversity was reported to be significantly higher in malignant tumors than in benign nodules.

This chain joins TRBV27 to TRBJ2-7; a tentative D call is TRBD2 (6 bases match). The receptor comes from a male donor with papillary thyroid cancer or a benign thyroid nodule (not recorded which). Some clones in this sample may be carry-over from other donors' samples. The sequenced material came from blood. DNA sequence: TGTGCCAGCAGCCAAGATTCGGGGGAGTTGGTCTACGAGCAGTACTTC. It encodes CASSQDSGELVYEQYF.